A selection of T cell receptor beta chains follows, all from one sample in a study of OX40 agonist ivuxolimab in advanced cancers. The repertoire was sequenced with immunoSEQ multiplex PCR; TCRdb's copy has only in-frame clones and lacks some. The sample records more than 45,000 clones, approximately 86% being singletons. Sequenced here: CD4+ or CD8+ T cells sorted from blood, sampled in a trial of the OX40 agonist ivuxolimab. The receptors come from an adult with an advanced solid tumor such as melanoma, head and neck, liver or kidney cancer. Each CDR3 is given with its conserved first and last residue. Each record gives: CDR3 length, J gene, clone size, D gene, V gene, CDR3 DNA, CDR3 protein. A D gene is named only where the DNA matches it firmly. Expanded clones get a size class; other rows say once, few or many, or leave the size out.

cdr3_length: 14; j_call: TRBJ1-2; clone_size: few; d_call: NA; v_call: TRBV6-5; cdr3_nt: TGTGCCAGCAGCACCACTGGGAGGAACTATGGCTACACCTTC; cdr3_aa: CASSTTGRNYGYTF
cdr3_length: 18; j_call: TRBJ2-6; clone_size: NA; d_call: TRBD1; v_call: TRBV18; cdr3_nt: TGTGCCAGCTCACCACGACAGGGGGCGCAGGCTGGGGCCAACGTCCTGACTTTC; cdr3_aa: CASSPRQGAQAGANVLTF
cdr3_length: 13; j_call: TRBJ1-1; clone_size: NA; d_call: NA; v_call: TRBV11-2; cdr3_nt: TGTGCCAGCAGCCCACAGGTGAACACTGAAGCTTTCTTT; cdr3_aa: CASSPQVNTEAFF
cdr3_length: 11; j_call: TRBJ1-2; clone_size: NA; d_call: NA; v_call: TRBV29-1; cdr3_nt: TGCAGCGTTGAATTCTTTGGGGGCTACACCTTC; cdr3_aa: CSVEFFGGYTF
cdr3_length: 14; j_call: TRBJ2-7; clone_size: NA; d_call: NA; v_call: TRBV7-9; cdr3_nt: TGTGCCAGCAGCTTAAGCGGACGGAACTACGAGCAGTACTTC; cdr3_aa: CASSLSGRNYEQYF
cdr3_length: 16; j_call: TRBJ2-3; clone_size: NA; d_call: TRBD1; v_call: TRBV7-9; cdr3_nt: TGTGCCAGCAGCTGGACAGGGGCCACTAGCACAGATACGCAGTATTTT; cdr3_aa: CASSWTGATSTDTQYF
cdr3_length: 13; j_call: TRBJ1-6; clone_size: NA; d_call: NA; v_call: TRBV19; cdr3_nt: TGTGCCAGTAGTACCCAGGGATCGTCACCCCTCCACTTT; cdr3_aa: CASSTQGSSPLHF
cdr3_length: 15; j_call: TRBJ2-3; clone_size: NA; d_call: NA; v_call: TRBV7-2; cdr3_nt: TGTGCCAGCAGTCCCTGGGGGCCGCGGGGAGATACGCAGTATTTT; cdr3_aa: CASSPWGPRGDTQYF
cdr3_length: 13; j_call: TRBJ1-1; clone_size: NA; d_call: NA; v_call: TRBV2; cdr3_nt: TGTGCCAGCGGAATTCTTACGAACACTGAAGCTTTCTTT; cdr3_aa: CASGILTNTEAFF
cdr3_length: 17; j_call: TRBJ2-1; clone_size: NA; d_call: NA; v_call: TRBV12-1; cdr3_nt: TGTGCCAGCAGCTTTGCGGCGAACTATGTCTATTCCAATGAGCAGTTCTTC; cdr3_aa: CASSFAANYVYSNEQFF
cdr3_length: 15; j_call: TRBJ2-1; clone_size: NA; d_call: TRBD2; v_call: TRBV7-3; cdr3_nt: TGTGCCAGCAGCTCCTGGACTAGCGGGATAAATGAGCAGTTCTTC; cdr3_aa: CASSSWTSGINEQFF